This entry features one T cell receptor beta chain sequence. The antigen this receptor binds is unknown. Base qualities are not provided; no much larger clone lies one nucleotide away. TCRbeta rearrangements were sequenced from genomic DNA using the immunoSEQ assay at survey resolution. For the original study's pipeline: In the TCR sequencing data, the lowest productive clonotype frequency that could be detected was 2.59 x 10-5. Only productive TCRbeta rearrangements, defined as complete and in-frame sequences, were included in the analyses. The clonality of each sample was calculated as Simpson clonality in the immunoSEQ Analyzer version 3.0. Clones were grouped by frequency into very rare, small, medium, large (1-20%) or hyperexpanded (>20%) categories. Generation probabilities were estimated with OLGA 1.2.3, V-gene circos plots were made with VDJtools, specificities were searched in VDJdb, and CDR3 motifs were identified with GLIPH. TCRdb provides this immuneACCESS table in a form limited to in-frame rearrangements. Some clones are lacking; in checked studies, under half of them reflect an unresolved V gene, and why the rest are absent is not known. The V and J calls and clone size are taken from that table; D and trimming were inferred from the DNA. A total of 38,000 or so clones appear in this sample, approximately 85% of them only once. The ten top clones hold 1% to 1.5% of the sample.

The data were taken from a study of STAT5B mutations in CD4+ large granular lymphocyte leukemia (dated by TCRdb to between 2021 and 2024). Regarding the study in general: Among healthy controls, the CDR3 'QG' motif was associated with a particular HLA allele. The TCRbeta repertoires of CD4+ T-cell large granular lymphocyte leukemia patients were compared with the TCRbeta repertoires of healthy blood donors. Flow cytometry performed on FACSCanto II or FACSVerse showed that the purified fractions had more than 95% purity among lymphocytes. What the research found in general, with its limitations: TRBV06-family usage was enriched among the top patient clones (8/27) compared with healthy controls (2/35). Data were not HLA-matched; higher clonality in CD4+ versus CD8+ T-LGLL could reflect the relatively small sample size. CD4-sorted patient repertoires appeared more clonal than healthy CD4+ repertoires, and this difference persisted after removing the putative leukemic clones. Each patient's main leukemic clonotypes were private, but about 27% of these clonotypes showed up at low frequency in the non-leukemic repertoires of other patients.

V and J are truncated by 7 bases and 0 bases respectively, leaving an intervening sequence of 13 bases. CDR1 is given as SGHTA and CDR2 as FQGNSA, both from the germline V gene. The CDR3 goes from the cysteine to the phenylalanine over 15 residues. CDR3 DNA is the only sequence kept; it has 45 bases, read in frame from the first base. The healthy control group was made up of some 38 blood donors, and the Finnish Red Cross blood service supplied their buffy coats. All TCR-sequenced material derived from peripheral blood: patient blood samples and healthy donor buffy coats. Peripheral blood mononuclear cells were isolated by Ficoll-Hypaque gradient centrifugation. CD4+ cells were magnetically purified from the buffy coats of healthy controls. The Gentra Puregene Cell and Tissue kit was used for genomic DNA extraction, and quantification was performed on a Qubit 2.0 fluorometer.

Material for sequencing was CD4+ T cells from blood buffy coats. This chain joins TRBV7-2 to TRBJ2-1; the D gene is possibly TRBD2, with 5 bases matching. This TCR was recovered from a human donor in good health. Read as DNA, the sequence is TGTGCCAGCACCGTGTCGGGGAGCTCCTACAATGAGCAGTTCTTC. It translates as CASTVSGSSYNEQFF.